These 21 T cell receptor beta chains were sequenced from one sample in a study of T cell responses to AZD1222 COVID-19 vaccine. TCRdb's copy holds only in-frame clones and misses some; the assay was immunoSEQ multiplex PCR. The sample contains 150,000 to 190,000 clones, approximately 87% of which appear only once. Sequencing used peripheral blood, obtained 28 days after the second AZD1222 dose. The source is an adult who received the AZD1222 COVID-19 vaccine.

This clone was seen just once. The chain links TRBV2 to TRBJ2-5, with 14 bases that match TRBD2. The CDR3 runs 16 residues. Germline lookup yields CDR1 SNHLY and CDR2 FYNNEI. V gave up 4 bases and J gave up 4 bases; unmatched junction bases: 5. As DNA, the CDR3 is TGTGCCAGCAGTGCCATCGGACTAGCGGGAGGAGAGACCCAGTACTTC. Its protein is CASSAIGLAGGETQYF.

The gene calls are TRBV15 and TRBJ2-7; D is ambiguous. Germline V CDR1 and CDR2: LNHNV, YYDKDF (reference sequence). The CDR3 loop spans 12 amino acids. Trimming took off 0 bases at V and 4 bases at J, with 4 bases between the two ends. The CDR3 region has the DNA TGTGCCACCAGCAGAGAGGGGTACGAGCAGTACTTC. Its protein is CATSREGYEQYF.

This clone was picked up a small number of times. This chain joins TRBV25-1 and TRBJ2-2; 8 bases line up with TRBD1. Germline loops: CDR1 MGHDK, CDR2 SYGVNS. V was clipped by 5 bases and J by 6 bases; unmatched bases: 8. This CDR3 comprises 15 residues. Written as DNA, the CDR3 is TGTGCCAGCAGTCAGATACAGGGGGGCGCCGGGGAGCTGTTTTTT. This gives the protein CASSQIQGGAGELFF.

The genes are TRBV7-8 and TRBJ1-1; 7 bases align to TRBD1. The germline CDR1 and CDR2 sequences are SGHVS and FQNEAQ. This CDR3 contains 15 residues. V was pared by 3 bases and J by 0 bases, with 4 bases of the junction left unmatched. CDR3 residues: CASSLGQTMNTEAFF. The CDR3 DNA follows: TGTGCCAGCAGCTTGGGACAGACCATGAACACTGAAGCTTTCTTT. The full variable domain, with the rest looked up from reference TRBV7-8 and TRBJ1-1, is GAGVSQSPRYKVAKRGQDVALRCDPISGHVSLFWYQQALGQGPEFLTYFQNEAQLDKSGLPSDRFFAERPEGSVSTLKIQRTQQEDSAVYLCASSLGQTMNTEAFFGQGTRLTVV.

The V and J genes are TRBV10-2 and TRBJ1-1; D unclear. The CDR3 has 12 residues. Trimming pared 5 bases from V and 1 base from J, leaving 5 bases between. Germline values: CDR1 WSHSY, CDR2 SAAADI. The CDR3 spells CASSQENTEAFF. For the CDR3, the DNA is TGCGCCAGCAGTCAGGAGAACACTGAAGCTTTCTTT.

As regards this clone: The germline gene is not matched at one end of the junction; a read error may be the cause. The chain is built from TRBV6-4 and TRBJ1-1, with 7 bases aligning to TRBD1. The CDR3 loop spans 12 amino acids. Germline loops: CDR1 MRHNA, CDR2 SNTAGT. The CDR3 nucleotides read TGTGCCAGCAGGGACTTACAGGGGGAAGCTTTCTTT. Protein: CASRDLQGEAFF.

The chain is built from TRBV28 and TRBJ1-4; D gene ambiguous. Germline assignment: CDR1 MDHEN and CDR2 SYDVKM. The CDR3 runs 13 residues. V was cut by 3 bases and J by 8 bases, with 10 bases left in between. CDR3 loop: CASSLRNREKLFF. In DNA form, the CDR3 reads TGTGCCAGCAGTTTGAGGAACCGGGAAAAACTGTTTTTT.

CDR3 DNA: TGTGCCAGCAGCTTGGGACTAGCGGGAGTGAACGAGCAGTACTTC. It yields the protein CASSLGLAGVNEQYF. V usage is TRBV5-4 and J usage is TRBJ2-7; 12 bases fit TRBD2. Germline V gene lookup returns CDR1 SGHNT and CDR2 YYREEE (reference sequence). Trimming cost V 0 bases and J 5 bases; bases outside gene matches: 3. This CDR3 spans 15 amino acids. The full variable domain, rest sourced from reference TRBV5-4 and TRBJ2-7, is ETGVTQSPTHLIKTRGQQVTLRCSSQSGHNTVSWYQQALGQGPQFIFQYYREEENGRGNFPPRFSGLQFPNYSSELNVNALELDDSALYLCASSLGLAGVNEQYFGPGTRLTVT.

The rearrangement links TRBV6-2 or TRBV6-3 to TRBJ1-1; 8 positions match TRBD1. Losses at the gene ends were 6 bases for V and 4 bases for J; bases not matched to a gene: 4. Germline values: CDR1 MNHEY, CDR2 SVGEGT. This CDR3 is built from 13 residues. As DNA, the CDR3 is TGTGCCAGCAGCGACAGGGGAGGCACTGAAGCTTTCTTT. This encodes CASSDRGGTEAFF.

This clone has more than one count but fewer than ten. V is TRBV7-9 and J is TRBJ2-2; maybe TRBD2 (6 bases). The CDR3 spans 17 residues. Germline lookup yields CDR1 SEHNR and CDR2 FQNEAQ (reference sequence). Trimming stripped 5 bases from V and 5 bases from J, with 21 bases between. This chain's CDR3 is CASSPSIWDSSTGELFF. The CDR3 DNA is TGTGCCAGCAGCCCCTCTATTTGGGACTCCTCTACCGGGGAGCTGTTTTTT.

This chain connects TRBV9 to TRBJ1-2; D may be TRBD1 (5 bases). Between the trimmed V and J ends, which lost 0 bases and 1 base, there was a span of 10 bases. Germline CDR1 reads SGDLS; CDR2 reads YYNGEE. The CDR3 totals 15 residues. The DNA for the CDR3 is TGTGCCAGCAGCGTAGGCCAGGGTGTTAACTATGGCTACACCTTC. It specifies CASSVGQGVNYGYTF.

The chain has TRBV2 and TRBJ2-1, with D possibly TRBD1 on 6 matching bases. The V end lost 9 bases, the J end lost 3 bases, and 6 bases lay between the germline ends. The CDR3 extends over 11 amino acids. Germline values: CDR1 SNHLY, CDR2 FYNNEI. Here the CDR3 reads CARQGYNEQFF. The CDR3 nucleotides are TGTGCCAGACAGGGCTACAATGAGCAGTTCTTC.

The chain employs TRBV5-1 and TRBJ2-1; 8 nucleotides match TRBD2. Germline-derived CDR1 and CDR2 are SGHRS and YFSETQ. This CDR3 contains 15 residues. V trimming: 4 bases; J trimming: 0 bases; junction bases outside the gene matches: 3. The CDR3 coding sequence is TGCGCCAGCAGCCAAAGCGGGAGCTCCTACAATGAGCAGTTCTTC. It codes for CASSQSGSSYNEQFF.

The rearrangement uses TRBV30 and TRBJ2-3; no definite D call. Trimming took off 0 bases at V and 2 bases at J, with 3 bases between the two ends. This CDR3 has 12 amino acids. Germline V gene sequence: CDR1 GTSNPN, CDR2 SVGIG (reference sequence). CDR3 sequence reads: CAWSVITDTQYF. The CDR3 DNA is TGTGCCTGGAGTGTAATCACAGATACGCAGTATTTT.

The chain links TRBV15 to TRBJ2-7; a possible D gene is TRBD2 (6 bases). V dropped 3 bases and J dropped 0 bases, with 9 bases sitting between them. The germline gives CDR1 LNHNV, CDR2 YYDKDF (reference sequence). The CDR3 length is 14 residues. The CDR3 nucleotides read TGTGCCACCAGCAGTTTCGGGGGCTCCTACGAGCAGTACTTC. The encoded protein is CATSSFGGSYEQYF.

V gene TRBV18 combines with J gene TRBJ1-1; 10 bases are a match to TRBD1. This CDR3 has 16 amino acids. J was trimmed by 5 bases and V by 4 bases; bases with no gene match: 10. Germline V gene data show CDR1 as KGHSH and CDR2 as LQKENI. CDR3 region: CASSLTPGQGKTEAFF. Written as DNA, the CDR3 is TGTGCCAGCTCACTAACACCGGGACAGGGGAAAACTGAAGCTTTCTTT.

The chain carries TRBV28 and TRBJ1-2; a weak D match, TRBD1 (6 bases). This CDR3 spans 14 amino acids. Germline V gives CDR1 MDHEN, CDR2 SYDVKM. V was trimmed by 3 bases and J by 4 bases, leaving 12 bases between them. CDR3 in amino acids: CASSFGGTLYGYTF. Written as DNA, the CDR3 is TGTGCCAGCAGTTTCGGGGGGACACTCTATGGCTACACCTTC.

The J gene is TRBJ1-2, the V gene TRBV9; no reliable D call. Germline CDR1 reads SGDLS; CDR2 reads YYNGEE. The CDR3 runs 15 residues. Trimming removed 0 bases at V and 2 bases at J, with 11 bases between. In DNA, the CDR3 is TGTGCCAGCAGCGTAGTTTCGGACTCAAACTATGGCTACACCTTC. This translates into CASSVVSDSNYGYTF.

The J gene is TRBJ2-2, the V gene TRBV4-2; 8 bases align to TRBD1. Per germline, CDR1 LGHNA and CDR2 YNFKEQ. This CDR3 has 15 amino acids. J gave up 6 bases and V 2 bases, and 5 bases lay outside the gene matches. CDR3 region: CASSQLDRAAGELFF. CDR3 nucleotide sequence: TGTGCCAGCAGCCAACTGGACAGGGCGGCCGGGGAGCTGTTTTTT.

The chain employs TRBV14 and TRBJ1-2, with unresolved D. The germline V and J ends were trimmed by 2 bases and 6 bases, with 7 bases remaining between them. The CDR3 runs 12 residues. CDR1 and CDR2 (germline): SGHDN, FVKESK. The CDR3 DNA follows: TGTGCCAGCAGCCAAATTAGTAATGGCTACACCTTC. Translating gives CASSQISNGYTF.

This rearrangement joins TRBV19 to TRBJ2-5; TRBD2 agrees at 7 bases. The J segment lost 1 base and the V segment lost 4 bases, leaving 3 bases of the junction unmatched. The CDR3 runs to 14 residues. Germline loops: CDR1 LNHDA, CDR2 SQIVND (reference sequence). CDR3 bases: TGTGCCAGTAGTAGGGAGGGTCCCCAAGAGACCCAGTACTTC. Its protein is CASSREGPQETQYF.